A selection of T cell receptor beta chains follows, all from one sample in a study of blood T cell repertoires in COVID-19. Some clones are missing from TCRdb's copy, which holds only in-frame ones; the method was immunoSEQ multiplex PCR. The data show some 290,000 clones, 90% to 95% seen once. Material: PBMCs or T cells enriched from blood (not recorded which). The receptor source for this set is a woman in her twenties or thirties who had been exposed to COVID-19. Both conserved end residues are part of each CDR3. A D gene is named only where the DNA matches it firmly. Some rows have no size entry. The others give once, few or many, or a class for an expanded clone.

d_gene,abundance,v_gene,j_gene,CDR3aa,CDR3nt
TRBD1,NA,TRBV4-2,TRBJ1-6,CASSPGQGIGSYNSPLHF,TGTGCCAGCAGCCCCGGACAGGGTATCGGCTCCTATAATTCACCCCTCCACTTT
TRBD2,NA,TRBV9,TRBJ2-1,CASSVRSAGAHSYNEQFF,TGTGCCAGCAGCGTAAGGTCAGCGGGGGCCCACTCCTACAATGAGCAGTTCTTC
NA,NA,TRBV11-3,TRBJ1-3,CASSLPSPPQAGNTIYF,TGTGCCAGCAGCCTCCCCTCGCCACCCCAGGCAGGAAACACCATATATTTT
NA,NA,TRBV18,TRBJ2-7,CASSPSRTGREQYF,TGTGCCAGCTCACCATCTCGAACAGGGCGCGAGCAGTACTTC
NA,NA,TRBV7-9,TRBJ2-1,CASSLAGGHNEQFF,TGTGCCAGCAGCTTAGCGGGGGGGCACAATGAGCAGTTCTTC
TRBD1,once,TRBV27,TRBJ2-2,CASKTQGAPRELFF,TGTGCCAGCAAGACACAGGGGGCGCCCAGGGAGCTGTTTTTT
TRBD1,NA,TRBV27,TRBJ1-2,CASSLEGTGGDGYTF,TGTGCCAGCAGTTTAGAGGGGACAGGGGGAGATGGCTACACCTTC
NA,few,TRBV6-5,TRBJ1-6,CASSYRARGNSPLHF,TGTGCCAGCAGTTATCGGGCCAGGGGAAATTCACCCCTCCACTTT
NA,NA,TRBV5-1,TRBJ2-1,CASSLGGGDGNEQFF,TGCGCCAGCAGCTTGGGAGGGGGTGATGGTAATGAGCAGTTCTTC
NA,NA,TRBV19,TRBJ1-5,CASSQGFNQPQHF,TGTGCCAGTAGTCAGGGTTTCAATCAGCCCCAGCATTTT
NA,once,TRBV18,TRBJ1-2,CASSPIPGFNYGYTF,TGTGCCAGCTCACCAATCCCAGGGTTTAACTATGGCTACACCTTC
NA,NA,TRBV4-2,TRBJ1-3,CASSLGGTNSGNTIYF,TGTGCCAGCAGCCTGGGAGGGACTAACTCTGGAAACACCATATATTTT
NA,NA,TRBV19,TRBJ1-5,CASSMARANQPQHF,TGTGCCAGTAGTATGGCGCGGGCCAATCAGCCCCAGCATTTT
NA,NA,TRBV5-1,TRBJ1-4,CASSPFHSGGGGEKLFF,TGCGCCAGCAGCCCCTTTCATTCTGGGGGCGGCGGTGAAAAACTGTTTTTT
NA,NA,TRBV5-1,TRBJ1-1,CASSLDLRRAWGAFF,TGCGCCAGCAGCTTGGACTTACGGCGGGCCTGGGGAGCTTTCTTT
NA,NA,TRBV5-4,TRBJ1-1,CASSSQLNTEAFF,TGTGCCAGCAGCTCACAATTGAACACTGAAGCTTTCTTT
NA,NA,TRBV29-1,TRBJ1-1,CSGGPSRNMNTEAFF,TGCAGCGGAGGCCCCAGTAGGAACATGAACACTGAAGCTTTCTTT
NA,NA,TRBV19,TRBJ1-1,CASSIGQGSEAFF,TGTGCCAGTAGTATAGGGCAGGGCTCTGAAGCTTTCTTT
NA,NA,TRBV4-1,TRBJ2-7,CASSPRRGPYEQYF,TGCGCCAGCAGCCCCCGGCGGGGGCCGTACGAGCAGTACTTC
NA,NA,TRBV5-1,TRBJ1-6,CASSPQAGGGNSPLHF,TGCGCCAGCAGCCCCCAGGCGGGGGGCGGCAATTCACCCCTCCACTTT
NA,NA,TRBV28,TRBJ1-1,CASTLLQGNTEAFF,TGTGCCAGCACCCTCCTACAGGGGAACACTGAAGCTTTCTTT
NA,NA,TRBV30,TRBJ1-4,CAWRQQAEKLFF,TGTGCCTGGAGGCAGCAGGCTGAAAAACTGTTTTTT
NA,once,TRBV4-2,TRBJ2-5,CASSRTHRAQETQYF,TGTGCCAGCAGCCGAACCCACAGGGCGCAAGAGACCCAGTACTTC
TRBD1,NA,TRBV7-2,TRBJ1-2,CASSSPLRDRDPIGYGYTF,TGTGCCAGCAGCTCTCCTCTCCGGGACAGGGACCCGATCGGCTATGGCTACACCTTC
NA,NA,TRBV12-3/TRBV12-4,TRBJ2-1,CASSDTGYNEQFF,TGTGCCAGCAGTGACACGGGGTACAATGAGCAGTTCTTC
NA,NA,TRBV4-1,TRBJ1-2,CASSQGAVTNYGYTF,TGCGCCAGCAGCCAAGGGGCAGTAACTAACTATGGCTACACCTTC
TRBD1,NA,TRBV18,TRBJ2-3,CASSRTTGGAVGTDTQYF,TGTGCCAGCTCCCGTACGACAGGGGGCGCGGTGGGCACAGATACGCAGTATTTT
NA,NA,TRBV4-1,TRBJ1-4,CASSLTGGVREKLFF,TGCGCCAGCAGCCTTACCGGGGGGGTAAGGGAAAAACTGTTTTTT
TRBD1,once,TRBV5-6,TRBJ1-5,CASSRQGVGNQPQHF,TGTGCCAGCAGTCGACAGGGGGTTGGCAATCAGCCCCAGCATTTT
TRBD1,once,TRBV5-1,TRBJ1-3,CASSQQGSGNTIYF,TGCGCCAGCAGTCAACAGGGGTCTGGAAACACCATATATTTT
TRBD1,NA,TRBV5-1,TRBJ2-7,CASSSGQGAYEQYF,TGCGCCAGCAGCTCGGGACAGGGGGCTTACGAGCAGTACTTC
NA,once,TRBV10-3,TRBJ2-7,CAISESQDSPLKEQYF,TGTGCCATCAGTGAGTCGCAGGACAGTCCTCTAAAAGAGCAGTACTTC
NA,NA,TRBV12-5,TRBJ2-1,CASGLGLYNEQFF,TGTGCTAGTGGTTTAGGACTTTACAATGAGCAGTTCTTC
TRBD2,once,TRBV19,TRBJ2-5,CASTGVAGGEETQYF,TGTGCCAGTACCGGAGTAGCGGGGGGTGAAGAGACCCAGTACTTC
TRBD1,NA,TRBV9,TRBJ2-2,CASSPRQGWTGELFF,TGTGCCAGCAGCCCGCGACAGGGCTGGACCGGGGAGCTGTTTTTT
NA,NA,TRBV5-6,TRBJ1-1,CASSFRRNTEAFF,TGTGCCAGCAGCTTTAGGAGGAACACTGAAGCTTTCTTT
NA,NA,TRBV7-9,TRBJ2-1,CASSLRTDNEQFF,TGTGCCAGCAGCTTAAGAACAGACAATGAGCAGTTCTTC
TRBD1,NA,TRBV5-6,TRBJ2-5,CASSRGQGQETQYF,TGTGCCAGCAGCCGGGGACAGGGGCAAGAGACCCAGTACTTC
NA,NA,TRBV3-1/TRBV3-2,TRBJ1-1,CASSHLRGNTEAFF,TGTGCCAGCAGCCATCTAAGGGGGAACACTGAAGCTTTCTTT
NA,NA,TRBV6-2/TRBV6-3,TRBJ2-4,CASSYPYRGGKNIQYF,TGTGCCAGCAGTTACCCCTACAGGGGGGGCAAAAACATTCAGTACTTC
TRBD1,NA,TRBV28,TRBJ1-4,CASSSWDRGNEKLFF,TGTGCCAGCAGTTCATGGGACAGGGGAAATGAAAAACTGTTTTTT
TRBD1,NA,TRBV6-4,TRBJ1-1,CARPDIDRVDMNTEAFF,TGTGCCCGCCCTGACATAGACAGGGTCGACATGAACACTGAAGCTTTCTTT
NA,NA,TRBV28,TRBJ1-3,CASSFVGALSGNTIYF,TGTGCCAGCAGTTTCGTGGGGGCGCTAAGCGGAAACACCATATATTTT
NA,NA,TRBV7-9,TRBJ1-5,CASSLGPRGNQPQHF,TGTGCCAGCAGCTTAGGGCCGAGGGGCAATCAGCCCCAGCATTTT
NA,NA,TRBV4-1,TRBJ1-1,CASSQDDTYTEAFF,TGCGCCAGCAGCCAAGATGATACTTACACTGAAGCTTTCTTT